These 14 T cell receptor beta chains originate from one sample sequenced in a study of metastatic and nonmetastatic thyroid tumors. Prior to thyroid surgery, none of the patients had received any treatment. Using MiXCR, TCRdb reanalyzed the PCR reads. The sample has roughly 30,000 clones, almost 30% seen once. Material: blood. The receptors shown here come from a female donor with papillary thyroid cancer or a benign thyroid nodule (not recorded which). Some clones in this sample may be carry-over from other donors' samples.

This clone is medium-sized within its sample. The V call is TRBV6-1, the J call TRBJ1-3; no clear D. V lost 6 bases and J lost 4, with 7 bases in between. The length of the CDR3 is 12 residues. Germline V CDR1 and CDR2: MNHNS, SASEGT. CDR3 bases: TGTGCCAGCAGGGTTCAAGGAAACACCATATATTTT. Protein: CASRVQGNTIYF.

This clone turned up a few times. Other DNA sequences within the sample encode an identical CDR3. The rearrangement joins TRBV5-1 to TRBJ2-6; D uncertain. The CDR3 runs 16 residues. Per the germline V gene, CDR1 is SGHRS and CDR2 is YFSETQ. V shed 3 bases and J shed 4 bases, with 14 bases lying between them. CDR3 bases: TGCGCCAGCAGCTCAGGTGGGGATTTGGGGGCCAACGTCCTGACTTTC. Amino acid sequence: CASSSGGDLGANVLTF.

The chain recombines TRBV4-1 with TRBJ2-2, with D hard to call. With 0 bases removed from V and 3 bases from J, the gap between germline ends came to 8 bases. The V gene's germline CDR1 is MGHRA and CDR2 YSYEKL. CDR3 length equals 15 residues. CDR3 sequence: CASSQDAGDTGELFF. The CDR3, as DNA: TGCGCCAGCAGCCAAGATGCCGGTGACACCGGGGAGCTGTTTTTT.

The gene calls are TRBV6-1 and TRBJ1-2, with 7 bases identical to TRBD1. The trim removed 5 bases at V and 7 bases at J, leaving 10 bases unmatched. CDR3 length equals 14 residues. Per the germline V gene, CDR1 is MNHNS and CDR2 is SASEGT. The CDR3 DNA reads as TGTGCCAGCAGTTCCATAGACAGGGCGGGTGGCTACACCTTC. Amino acid sequence: CASSSIDRAGGYTF.

This clone was counted between two and nine times. The CDR3 DNA follows: TGTGCCAGCAGCCGACAGGGTGCCTACGAGCAGTACTTC. It is translated as CASSRQGAYEQYF. The chain joins TRBV7-2 to TRBJ2-7, with 7 positions matching TRBD1. Per the germline V gene, CDR1 is SGHTA and CDR2 is FQGNSA. The CDR3 length is 13 residues. The J segment lost 2 bases and the V segment lost 5 bases, leaving 3 bases of the junction unmatched.

This chain uses TRBV11-2 with TRBJ2-7; D gene unclear. Germline CDR1 is SGHAT and CDR2 is FQNNGV. Deletions cut 0 bases from V and 6 bases from J, with 12 bases between. This CDR3 has 14 residues. The CDR3 region has the DNA TGTGCCAGCAGCTTAGACCTCCGGCCGGGCGAGCAGTACTTC. It translates to CASSLDLRPGEQYF.

Ten or more counts support this clone. The chain employs TRBV28 and TRBJ2-5; D gene ambiguous. CDR1 is MDHEN and CDR2 is SYDVKM in the germline V gene. V lost 9 bases and J lost 0, with 5 bases in between. This CDR3 region has 11 residues. This chain's CDR3 is CARVYQETQYF. The CDR3 bases are TGTGCCAGAGTGTACCAAGAGACCCAGTACTTC.

The chain recombines TRBV28 with TRBJ2-3, with TRBD1 identical over 9 bases. The CDR3 spans 15 residues. With V trimmed by 6 bases and J by 0 bases, 4 bases remained unmatched. Germline CDR1 and CDR2: MDHEN and SYDVKM. CDR3 sequence: CASRGQGSSTDTQYF. The CDR3 region has the DNA TGTGCCAGCAGGGGACAGGGATCTAGCACAGATACGCAGTATTTT.

This clone appeared a few times. A much bigger clone sits one base away, suggesting this may be a read error. The final CDR3 position lacks the conserved phenylalanine or tryptophan, pointing to a likely read error. This chain links TRBV6-1 with TRBJ2-4; D gene uncertain. CDR1 MNHNS and CDR2 SASEGT come from the germline V gene. V lost 3 bases and J lost 0, with 3 bases in between. This CDR3 contains 13 residues. The chain's CDR3 is CASSEQAKNIQYL. Here the CDR3 DNA reads TGTGCCAGCAGTGAGCAAGCCAAAAACATTCAGTACCTC.

The CDR3 loop reads CASSLNAGVYNEQFF. The CDR3 DNA reads TGTGCCAGCAGCTTAAATGCAGGAGTCTACAATGAGCAGTTCTTC. V is TRBV11-1 and J is TRBJ2-1; D not certain. The CDR3 length is 15 residues. The germline gives CDR1 SGHAT, CDR2 FQDESV (reference sequence). Trimming took 2 bases from V and 3 from J, leaving 11 bases between them.

This clone was seen more than once but under ten times. The V call is TRBV6-2 or TRBV6-3, the J call TRBJ1-5, with a weak D call TRBD1 (6 bases). The CDR3 sequence is 15 residues long. The V gene's germline CDR1 is MNHEY and CDR2 SVGEGT. The germline V and J ends were trimmed by 5 bases and 4 bases, with 15 bases remaining between them. For the CDR3, the DNA is TGTGCCAGCAGTGGGGAGGGGGGTCCAAATCAGCCCCAGCATTTT. Translating it yields CASSGEGGPNQPQHF.

V is TRBV9 and J is TRBJ1-5; a possible D gene is TRBD1 (5 bases). The CDR3 consists of 13 residues. V was shortened by 7 bases and J by 4 bases, with 12 bases between the two germline ends. CDR1 is SGDLS, CDR2 YYNGEE, per germline. The CDR3 region has the DNA TGTGCCAGCGGCCGGGACGGGAATCAGCCCCAGCATTTT. Protein product: CASGRDGNQPQHF. Drawing the rest from reference TRBV9 and TRBJ1-5, the complete variable domain is DSGVTQTPKHLITATGQRVTLRCSPRSGDLSVYWYQQSLDQGLQFLIQYYNGEERAKGNILERFSAQQFPDLHSELNLSSLELGDSALYFCASGRDGNQPQHFGDGTRLSIL.

The chain couples TRBV7-2 to TRBJ2-7, with D perhaps TRBD2 (5 bases). Trimming removed 5 bases at V and 5 bases at J, with 19 bases between. Germline loops: CDR1 SGHTA, CDR2 FQGNSA. The CDR3 spans 15 residues. The CDR3 DNA reads TGTGCCAGCAGCCCGCCGCTGGGAGTCTTCCACGAGCAGTACTTC. Encoded protein: CASSPPLGVFHEQYF.

V usage is TRBV6-2 or TRBV6-3 and J usage is TRBJ1-5; no firm D call. V was pared by 5 bases and J by 7 bases, with 27 bases between. Germline V CDR1 and CDR2: MNHEY, SVGEGT. This CDR3 spans 18 amino acids. The CDR3 DNA is TGTGCCAGCAGTCGAATACCTTTCCGGGCCTCAATCGAACAGCCCCAGCATTTT. It codes for CASSRIPFRASIEQPQHF.